Listed here are 9 T cell receptor beta chains from one sample, sequenced in a study of relationships among human T cell subsets. Semiquantitative ARM-PCR amplified T cell receptor alpha and beta CDR3 regions from mRNA. In ARM-PCR, communal superprimers followed tagged nested gene-specific primers for exponential amplification. TCRdb called the multiplex PCR reads again in MiXCR, with one record for every CDR3 protein. The table has 13,000 or so distinct CDR3 sequences, around 70% seen once; the top ten hold around 27%. Th1 cells were collected as flow-through following bead selections for CD25, CD56 and CD294. The sequenced material came from CD4+ Th1 cells sorted from blood. These receptors were collected from a man in his forties in good health.

V and J are TRBV24-1 and TRBJ1-5; D gene ambiguous. Trimming stripped 9 bases from V and 5 bases from J, with 10 bases between. The germline V gene encodes CDR1 KGHDR and CDR2 SFDVKD. The CDR3 is 12 residues long. The CDR3 region is CATSRGDQPQHF. Here the CDR3 DNA reads TGTGCCACCTCCCGCGGCGATCAGCCCCAGCATTTT.

In its sample, this clonotype was seen a few times. J is TRBJ2-7 and V is TRBV28; D remains ambiguous. V was pared by 5 bases and J by 5 bases, with 10 bases between. The CDR3 is 12 amino acids. Germline V gene sequence: CDR1 MDHEN, CDR2 SYDVKM. The CDR3 sequence is CASSPNLHEQYF. Here the CDR3 DNA reads TGTGCCAGCAGTCCTAATCTCCACGAGCAGTACTTC.

The rearrangement joins TRBV7-6 to TRBJ2-7, with D hard to call. The V gene's germline CDR1 is SGHVS and CDR2 FNYEAQ. V was cut by 0 bases and J by 6 bases, with 6 bases left in between. CDR3 length equals 12 residues. The CDR3 sequence is CASSLARSEQYF. Written as DNA, the CDR3 is TGTGCCAGCAGCTTAGCCAGGTCCGAGCAGTACTTC. Looking up the rest from reference TRBV7-6 and TRBJ2-7 gives the full variable domain: GAGVSQSPRYKVTKRGQDVALRCDPISGHVSLYWYRQALGQGPEFLTYFNYEAQQDKSGLPNDRFSAERPEGSISTLTIQRTEQRDSAMYRCASSLARSEQYFGPGTRLTVT.

The V call is TRBV11-2, the J call TRBJ2-3; D not certain. Trimming cost V 5 bases and J 2 bases, with 8 bases left between them. In germline, CDR1 is SGHAT, CDR2 FQNNGV. This CDR3 spans 13 amino acids. The CDR3 nucleotides read TGTGCCAGCAGCCTAAGTATCACAGATACGCAGTATTTT. Encoded protein: CASSLSITDTQYF.

The chain employs TRBV7-9 and TRBJ2-7; no clear D. There are 12 residues in the CDR3. V lost 4 bases to trimming and J lost 2 bases, with 6 bases between them. From germline, CDR1 is SEHNR and CDR2 FQNEAQ (reference sequence). This CDR3 is CASSSTTYEQYF. The CDR3 DNA reads TGTGCCAGCAGCTCCACAACCTACGAGCAGTACTTC.

The chain has TRBV28 and TRBJ2-7; D is unclear. The germline gives CDR1 MDHEN, CDR2 SYDVKM. The CDR3 runs to 15 residues. The ends were cut back, 7 bases at V and 0 bases at J, with 16 bases in the middle. Written as DNA, the CDR3 is TGTGCCAGCAACGACCCCCAGGTGAGCTCCTACGAGCAGTACTTC. Protein sequence: CASNDPQVSSYEQYF.

J is TRBJ2-5 and V is TRBV3-1; D uncertain. The V end was cut by 2 bases, the J end by 2 bases, with 0 bases between. Germline CDR1 reads LGHDT; CDR2 reads YNNKEL (reference sequence). This CDR3 contains 11 residues. The CDR3 nucleotides are TGTGCCAGCAGCCAACAAGAGACCCAGTACTTC. This translates into CASSQQETQYF.

This sequence joins TRBV28 and TRBJ1-2; 9 bases are shared with TRBD1. Losses at the gene ends were 8 bases for V and 8 bases for J; bases not matched to a gene: 12. The CDR3 spans 14 residues. Germline loops: CDR1 MDHEN, CDR2 SYDVKM. CDR3 protein: CASLPGQGRGGYTF. CDR3 DNA: TGTGCCAGCCTTCCGGGACAGGGTCGTGGGGGCTACACCTTC.

The V call is TRBV7-9, the J call TRBJ2-7; 7 nucleotides line up with TRBD2. This CDR3 contains 14 residues. The germline gives CDR1 SEHNR, CDR2 FQNEAQ (reference sequence). Trimming took 4 bases from V and 1 from J; bases not matched to a gene: 4. The CDR3 DNA reads as TGTGCCAGCAGCTGGGGGGGAGTGTCCTACGAGCAGTACTTC. Its translation: CASSWGGVSYEQYF.